Detailed here is one TCR beta chain. The antigen remains undetermined. This sample is part of a study of PD-L1 blockade in urothelial cancer. For the study at large: Atezolizumab 1,200 mg was given intravenously every 3 weeks, starting 2014. At 3 weeks (second dose) and 6 weeks after starting treatment, blood was analyzed. T cells numbered a median of roughly 150,000 in the blood samples. General study points: Clonality of blood TCR below the median before treatment predicted better survival.

Time point in this sample: peripheral blood 6 weeks after treatment start. Clones were sequenced by immunoSEQ multiplex PCR, and TCRdb holds only the in-frame ones, with some missing. The table has about 110,000 clones, around 93% seen once; the top ten hold 3.5% to 4.5%. The CDR3 is 12 amino acids. Germline loops: CDR1 GTSNPN, CDR2 SVGIG (reference sequence). Trimming took 5 bases from V and 5 from J, leaving 13 bases between them. The TCR originated in a man aged 55 to 70 with urothelial cancer. The chain combines TRBV30 with TRBJ2-7, with a possible D match to TRBD1 (6 bases). Here the sequenced sample was PBMCs, taken around atezolizumab (anti-PD-L1) treatment. CDR3 amino acids: CAWSVHRDEQYF. Written as DNA, the CDR3 is TGTGCCTGGTCCGTCCACAGGGACGAGCAGTACTTC.